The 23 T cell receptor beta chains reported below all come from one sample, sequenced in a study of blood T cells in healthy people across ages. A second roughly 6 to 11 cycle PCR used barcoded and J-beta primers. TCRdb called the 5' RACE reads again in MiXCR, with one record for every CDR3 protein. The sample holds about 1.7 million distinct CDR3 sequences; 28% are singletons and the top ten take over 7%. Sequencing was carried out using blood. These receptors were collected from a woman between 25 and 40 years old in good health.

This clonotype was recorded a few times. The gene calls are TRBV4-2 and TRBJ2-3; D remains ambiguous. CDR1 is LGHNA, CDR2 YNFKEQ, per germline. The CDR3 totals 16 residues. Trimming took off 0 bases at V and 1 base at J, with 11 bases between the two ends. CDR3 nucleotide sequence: TGTGCCAGCAGCCAAGATGGGCTCTCTGGCACAGATACGCAGTATTTT. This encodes CASSQDGLSGTDTQYF.

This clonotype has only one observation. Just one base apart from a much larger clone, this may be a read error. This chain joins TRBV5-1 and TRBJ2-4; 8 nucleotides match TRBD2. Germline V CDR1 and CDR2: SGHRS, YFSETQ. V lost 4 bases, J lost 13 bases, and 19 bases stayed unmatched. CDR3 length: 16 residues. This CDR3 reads CASSLVAGTGKNEQYF. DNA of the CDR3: TGCGCCAGCAGCCTAGTAGCGGGAACGGGGAAGAATGAGCAGTACTTC.

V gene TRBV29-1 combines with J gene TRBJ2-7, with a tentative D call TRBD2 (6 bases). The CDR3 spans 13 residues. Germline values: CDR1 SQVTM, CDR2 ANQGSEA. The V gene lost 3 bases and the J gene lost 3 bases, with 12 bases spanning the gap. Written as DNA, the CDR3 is TGCAGCGTTGACGGCTCCGGGGGCTACGAGCAGTACTTC. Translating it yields CSVDGSGGYEQYF.

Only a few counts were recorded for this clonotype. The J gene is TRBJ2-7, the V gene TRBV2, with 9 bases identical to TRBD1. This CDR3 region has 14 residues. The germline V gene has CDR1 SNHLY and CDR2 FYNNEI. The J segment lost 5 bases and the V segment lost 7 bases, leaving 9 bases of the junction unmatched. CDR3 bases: TGTGCCAGCAACAAGATACAGGGGGCAGACGAGCAGTACTTC. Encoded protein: CASNKIQGADEQYF.

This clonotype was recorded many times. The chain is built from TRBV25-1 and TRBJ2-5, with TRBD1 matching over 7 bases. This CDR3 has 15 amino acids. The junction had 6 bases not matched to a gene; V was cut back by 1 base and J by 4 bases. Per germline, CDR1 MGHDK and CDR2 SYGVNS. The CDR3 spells CASSESRGRAETQYF. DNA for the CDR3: TGTGCCAGCAGTGAATCGAGGGGGCGAGCAGAGACCCAGTACTTC.

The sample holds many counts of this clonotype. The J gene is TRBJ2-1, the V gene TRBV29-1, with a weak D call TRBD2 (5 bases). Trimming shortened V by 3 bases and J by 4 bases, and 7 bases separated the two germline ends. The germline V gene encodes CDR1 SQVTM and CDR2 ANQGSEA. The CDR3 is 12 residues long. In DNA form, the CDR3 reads TGCAGCGTTGATTCGGGGTACAATGAGCAGTTCTTC. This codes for CSVDSGYNEQFF.

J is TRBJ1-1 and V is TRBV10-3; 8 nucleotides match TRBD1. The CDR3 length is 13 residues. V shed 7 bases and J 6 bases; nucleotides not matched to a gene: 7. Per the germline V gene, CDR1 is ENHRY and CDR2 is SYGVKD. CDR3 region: CAIMGQGAAEAFF. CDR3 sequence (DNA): TGTGCCATCATGGGGCAGGGGGCCGCTGAAGCTTTCTTT.

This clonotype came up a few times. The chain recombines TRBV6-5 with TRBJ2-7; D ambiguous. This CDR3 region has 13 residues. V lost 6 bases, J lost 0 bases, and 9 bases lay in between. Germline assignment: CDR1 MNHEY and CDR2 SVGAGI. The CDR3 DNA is TGTGCCAGCAGGGCTTCCGTCTCCTACGAGCAGTACTTC. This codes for CASRASVSYEQYF.

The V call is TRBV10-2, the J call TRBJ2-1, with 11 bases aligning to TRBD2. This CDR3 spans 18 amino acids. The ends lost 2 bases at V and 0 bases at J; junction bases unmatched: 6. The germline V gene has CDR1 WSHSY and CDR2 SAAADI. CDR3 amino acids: CASSERVSGRASYNEQFF. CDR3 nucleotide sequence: TGCGCCAGCAGTGAGCGGGTTAGCGGGAGGGCCTCCTACAATGAGCAGTTCTTC.

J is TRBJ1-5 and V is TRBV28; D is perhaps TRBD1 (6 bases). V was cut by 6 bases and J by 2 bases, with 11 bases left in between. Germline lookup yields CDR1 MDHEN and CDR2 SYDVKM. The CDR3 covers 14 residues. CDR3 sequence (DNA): TGTGCCAGCAGGTGGTCAGGGGGCAATCAGCCCCAGCATTTT. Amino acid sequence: CASRWSGGNQPQHF.

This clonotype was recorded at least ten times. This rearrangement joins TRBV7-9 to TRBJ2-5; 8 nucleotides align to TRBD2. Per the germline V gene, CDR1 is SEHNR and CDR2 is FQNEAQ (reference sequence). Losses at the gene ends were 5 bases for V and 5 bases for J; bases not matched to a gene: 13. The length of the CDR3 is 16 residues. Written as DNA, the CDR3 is TGTGCCAGCAGCCCCCTGTCTAGGCGGGAGGCGGAGACCCAGTACTTC. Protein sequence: CASSPLSRREAETQYF.

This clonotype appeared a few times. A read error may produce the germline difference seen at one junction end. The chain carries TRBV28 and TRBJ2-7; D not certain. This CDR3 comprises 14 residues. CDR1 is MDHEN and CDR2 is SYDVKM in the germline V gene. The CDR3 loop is CANSPDLSSYEQYF. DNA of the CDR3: TGTGCCAACAGTCCCGACCTGAGCTCCTACGAGCAGTACTTC.

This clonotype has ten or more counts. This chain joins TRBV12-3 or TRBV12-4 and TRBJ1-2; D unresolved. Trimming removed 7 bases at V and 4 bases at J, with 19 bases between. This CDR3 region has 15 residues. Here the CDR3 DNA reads TGTGCCAGCATCCAAAAACTGTCGGGAATCTATGGCTACACCTTC. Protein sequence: CASIQKLSGIYGYTF.

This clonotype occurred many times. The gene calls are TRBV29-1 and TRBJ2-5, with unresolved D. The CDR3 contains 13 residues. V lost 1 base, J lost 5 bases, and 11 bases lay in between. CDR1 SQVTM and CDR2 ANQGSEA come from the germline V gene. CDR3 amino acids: CSVEVGTRETQYF. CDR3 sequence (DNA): TGCAGCGTTGAAGTCGGTACCCGGGAGACCCAGTACTTC.

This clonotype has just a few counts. The CDR3 is CSVGRWTDEQFF. The CDR3 nucleotides read TGCAGCGTTGGCCGGTGGACGGATGAGCAGTTCTTC. The rearrangement links TRBV29-1 to TRBJ2-1; D is unclear. Deletions cut 4 bases from V and 8 bases from J, with 12 bases between. The CDR3 sequence is 12 residues long. Per germline, CDR1 SQVTM and CDR2 ANQGSEA.

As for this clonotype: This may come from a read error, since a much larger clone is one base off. CDR3 DNA: TGTGCCAGCAGTTTAGTATCCGGGAATAACGAGCAGTACTTC. It specifies CASSLVSGNNEQYF. The chain has TRBV12-3 or TRBV12-4 and TRBJ2-5, with a possible D match to TRBD2 (5 bases). The closer fit of TRBJ2-7 to the DNA end suggests the J call may be wrong. The CDR3 contains 14 residues.

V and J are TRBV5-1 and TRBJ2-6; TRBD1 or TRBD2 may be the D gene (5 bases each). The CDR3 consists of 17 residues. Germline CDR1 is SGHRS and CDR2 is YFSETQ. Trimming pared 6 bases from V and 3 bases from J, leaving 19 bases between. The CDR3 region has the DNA TGCGCCAGCAAAACGGGGCAGGGCAGATATGGGGCCAACGTCCTGACTTTC. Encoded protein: CASKTGQGRYGANVLTF. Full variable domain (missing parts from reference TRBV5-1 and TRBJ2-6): KAGVTQTPRYLIKTRGQQVTLSCSPISGHRSVSWYQQTPGQGLQFLFEYFSETQRNKGNFPGRFSGRQFSNSRSEMNVSTLELGDSALYLCASKTGQGRYGANVLTFGAGSRLTVL.

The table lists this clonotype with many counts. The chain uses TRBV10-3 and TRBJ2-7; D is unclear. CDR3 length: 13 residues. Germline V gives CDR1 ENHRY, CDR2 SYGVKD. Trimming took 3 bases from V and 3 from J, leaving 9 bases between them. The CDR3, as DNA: TGTGCCATCAGTGAAATGGTCCTCTACGAGCAGTACTTC. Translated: CAISEMVLYEQYF.

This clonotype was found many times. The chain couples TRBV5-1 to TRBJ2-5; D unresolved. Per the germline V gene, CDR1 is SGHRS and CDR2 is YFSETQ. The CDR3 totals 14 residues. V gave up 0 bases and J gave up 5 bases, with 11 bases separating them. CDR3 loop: CASSLEVGRETQYF. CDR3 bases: TGCGCCAGCAGCTTGGAAGTCGGAAGGGAGACCCAGTACTTC.

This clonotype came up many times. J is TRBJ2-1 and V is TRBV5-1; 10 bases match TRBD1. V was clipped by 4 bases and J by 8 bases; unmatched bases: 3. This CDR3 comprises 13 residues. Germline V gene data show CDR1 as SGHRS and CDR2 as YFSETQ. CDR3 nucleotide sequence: TGCGCCAGCAGCAGGGACAGGGGCGATGAGCAGTTCTTC. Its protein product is CASSRDRGDEQFF.

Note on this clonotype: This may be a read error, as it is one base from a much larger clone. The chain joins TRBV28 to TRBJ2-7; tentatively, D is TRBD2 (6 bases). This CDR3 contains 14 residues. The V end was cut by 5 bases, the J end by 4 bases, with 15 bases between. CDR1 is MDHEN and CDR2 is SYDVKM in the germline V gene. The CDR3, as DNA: TGTGCCAGCAGTGTGGCACGGGAGATGTACGAGCAGTACTTC. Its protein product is CASSVAREMYEQYF.

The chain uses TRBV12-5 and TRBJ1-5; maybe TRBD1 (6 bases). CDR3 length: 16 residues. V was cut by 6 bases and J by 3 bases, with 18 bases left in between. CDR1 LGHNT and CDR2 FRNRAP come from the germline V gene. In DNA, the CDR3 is TGTGCTAGTGGCCAAGCCCAGGGGTATAACAATCAGCCCCAGCATTTT. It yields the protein CASGQAQGYNNQPQHF.

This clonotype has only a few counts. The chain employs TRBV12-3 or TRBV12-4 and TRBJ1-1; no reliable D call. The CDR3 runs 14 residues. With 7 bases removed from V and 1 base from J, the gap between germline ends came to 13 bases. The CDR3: CASTHTRPNTEAFF. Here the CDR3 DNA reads TGTGCCAGCACTCACACTCGTCCGAACACTGAAGCTTTCTTT.